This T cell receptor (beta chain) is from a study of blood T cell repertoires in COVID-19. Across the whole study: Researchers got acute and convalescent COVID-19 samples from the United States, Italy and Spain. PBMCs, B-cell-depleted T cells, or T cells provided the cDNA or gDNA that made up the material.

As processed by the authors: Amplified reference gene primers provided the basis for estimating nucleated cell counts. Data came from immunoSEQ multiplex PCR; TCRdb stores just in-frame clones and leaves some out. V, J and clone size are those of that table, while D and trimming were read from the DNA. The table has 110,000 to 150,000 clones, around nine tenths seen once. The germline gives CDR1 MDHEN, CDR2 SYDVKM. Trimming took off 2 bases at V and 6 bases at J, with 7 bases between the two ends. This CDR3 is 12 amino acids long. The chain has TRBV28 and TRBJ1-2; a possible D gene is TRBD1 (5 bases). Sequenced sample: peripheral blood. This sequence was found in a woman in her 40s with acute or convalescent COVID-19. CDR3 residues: CASSLRGNGYTF. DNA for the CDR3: TGTGCCAGCAGTTTAAGGGGAAATGGCTACACCTTC.